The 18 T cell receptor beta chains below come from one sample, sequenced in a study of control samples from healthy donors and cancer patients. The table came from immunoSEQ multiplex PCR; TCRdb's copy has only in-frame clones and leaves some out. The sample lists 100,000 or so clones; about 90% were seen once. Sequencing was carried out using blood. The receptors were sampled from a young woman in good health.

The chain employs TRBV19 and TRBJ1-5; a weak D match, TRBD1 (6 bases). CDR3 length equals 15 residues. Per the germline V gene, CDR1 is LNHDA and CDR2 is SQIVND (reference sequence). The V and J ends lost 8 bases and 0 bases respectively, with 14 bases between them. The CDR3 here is CASSEGGNSNQPQHF. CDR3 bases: TGTGCCAGTTCCGAAGGGGGTAATAGCAATCAGCCCCAGCATTTT.

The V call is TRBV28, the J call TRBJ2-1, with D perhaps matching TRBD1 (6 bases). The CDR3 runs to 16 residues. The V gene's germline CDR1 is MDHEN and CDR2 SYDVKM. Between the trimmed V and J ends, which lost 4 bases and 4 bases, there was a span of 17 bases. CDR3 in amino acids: CASSSFQGPPYNEQFF. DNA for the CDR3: TGTGCCAGCAGTTCGTTTCAGGGGCCTCCTTACAATGAGCAGTTCTTC.

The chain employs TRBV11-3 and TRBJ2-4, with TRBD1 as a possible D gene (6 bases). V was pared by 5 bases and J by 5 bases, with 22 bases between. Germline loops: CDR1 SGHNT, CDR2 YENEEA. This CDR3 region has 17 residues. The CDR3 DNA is TGTGCCAGCAGCGATACGTTTACAGGGTTGGACCAAAACATTCAGTACTTC. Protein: CASSDTFTGLDQNIQYF. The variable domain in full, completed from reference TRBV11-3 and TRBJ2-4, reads EAGVVQSPRYKIIEKKQPVAFWCNPISGHNTLYWYLQNLGQGPELLIRYENEEAVDDSQLPKDRFSAERLKGVDSTLKIQPAELGDSAVYLCASSDTFTGLDQNIQYFGAGTRLSVL.

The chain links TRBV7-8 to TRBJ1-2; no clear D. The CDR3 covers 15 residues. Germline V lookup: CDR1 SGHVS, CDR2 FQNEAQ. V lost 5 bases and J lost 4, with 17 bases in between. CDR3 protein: CASSPPGGNPYGYTF. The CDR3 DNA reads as TGTGCCAGCAGCCCACCTGGAGGGAATCCCTATGGCTACACCTTC.

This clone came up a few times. In nucleotides, the CDR3 is TGTGCCAGCAGCTCCGGGACGGGACTAGTAAGCGAGCAGTACTTC. It encodes CASSSGTGLVSEQYF. V usage is TRBV5-4 and J usage is TRBJ2-7; 8 bases match TRBD2. V lost 3 bases to trimming and J lost 6 bases; unmatched junction nucleotides: 11. The CDR3 consists of 15 residues. CDR1 SGHNT and CDR2 YYREEE come from the germline V gene (reference sequence).

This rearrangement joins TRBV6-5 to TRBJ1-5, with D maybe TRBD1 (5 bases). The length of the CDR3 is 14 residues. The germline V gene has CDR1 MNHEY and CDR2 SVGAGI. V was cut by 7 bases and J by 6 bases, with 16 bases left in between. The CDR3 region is CASIVGDGAQPQHF. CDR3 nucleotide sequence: TGTGCCAGCATAGTGGGGGACGGGGCTCAGCCCCAGCATTTT.

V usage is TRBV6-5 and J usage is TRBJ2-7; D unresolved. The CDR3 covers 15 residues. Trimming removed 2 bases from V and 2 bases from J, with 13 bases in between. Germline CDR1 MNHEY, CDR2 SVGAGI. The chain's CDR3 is CASSYGPASAYEQYF. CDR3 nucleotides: TGTGCCAGCAGTTACGGCCCAGCTTCGGCCTACGAGCAGTACTTC.

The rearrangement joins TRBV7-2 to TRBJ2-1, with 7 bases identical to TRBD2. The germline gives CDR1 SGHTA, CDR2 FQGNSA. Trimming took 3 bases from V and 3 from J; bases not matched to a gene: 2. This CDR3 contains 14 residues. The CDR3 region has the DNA TGTGCCAGCAGCTTGTTAGCGGGCTACAATGAGCAGTTCTTC. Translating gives CASSLLAGYNEQFF.

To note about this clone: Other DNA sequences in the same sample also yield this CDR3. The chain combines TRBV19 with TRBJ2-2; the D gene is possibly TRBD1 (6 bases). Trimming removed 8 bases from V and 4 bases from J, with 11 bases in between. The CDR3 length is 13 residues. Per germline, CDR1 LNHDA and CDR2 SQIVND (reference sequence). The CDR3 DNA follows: TGTGCCAGTGATAGACAGGCCACCGGGGAGCTGTTTTTT. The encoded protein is CASDRQATGELFF.

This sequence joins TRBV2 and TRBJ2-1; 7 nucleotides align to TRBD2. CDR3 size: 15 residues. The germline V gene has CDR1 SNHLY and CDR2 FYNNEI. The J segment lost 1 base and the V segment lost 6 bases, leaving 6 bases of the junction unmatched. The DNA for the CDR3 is TGTGCCAGCAGAGAGCGGGAAAAGTCCTACAATGAGCAGTTCTTC. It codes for CASREREKSYNEQFF.

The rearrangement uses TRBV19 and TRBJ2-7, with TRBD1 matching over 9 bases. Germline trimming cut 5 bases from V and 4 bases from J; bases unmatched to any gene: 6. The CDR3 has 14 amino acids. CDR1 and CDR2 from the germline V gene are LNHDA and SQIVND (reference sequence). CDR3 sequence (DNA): TGTGCCAGTAGTTACGGACAGGGGCCATACGAGCAGTACTTC. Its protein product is CASSYGQGPYEQYF.

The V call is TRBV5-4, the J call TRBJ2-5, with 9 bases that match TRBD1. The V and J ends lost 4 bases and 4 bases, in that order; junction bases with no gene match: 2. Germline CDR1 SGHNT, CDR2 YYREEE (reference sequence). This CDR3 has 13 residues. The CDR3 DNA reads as TGTGCCAGCAGCACGGACAGGGGAGAGACCCAGTACTTC. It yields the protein CASSTDRGETQYF.

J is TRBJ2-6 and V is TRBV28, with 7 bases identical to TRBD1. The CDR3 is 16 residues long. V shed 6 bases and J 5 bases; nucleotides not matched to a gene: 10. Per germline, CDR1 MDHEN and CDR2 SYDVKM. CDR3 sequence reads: CASSPGTAERANVLTF. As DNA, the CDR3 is TGTGCCAGCAGCCCGGGGACAGCCGAAAGGGCCAACGTCCTGACTTTC. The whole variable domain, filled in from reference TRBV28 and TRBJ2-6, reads DVKVTQSSRYLVKRTGEKVFLECVQDMDHENMFWYRQDPGLGLRLIYFSYDVKMKEKGDIPEGYSVSREKKERFSLILESASTNQTSMYLCASSPGTAERANVLTFGAGSRLTVL.

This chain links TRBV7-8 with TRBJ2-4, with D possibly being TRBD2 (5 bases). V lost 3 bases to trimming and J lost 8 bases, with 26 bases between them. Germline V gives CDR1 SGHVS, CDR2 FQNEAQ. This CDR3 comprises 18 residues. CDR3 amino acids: CASSFTLTPTSTDYIQYF. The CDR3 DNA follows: TGTGCCAGCAGCTTCACCCTAACCCCAACTAGTACTGACTACATTCAGTACTTC.

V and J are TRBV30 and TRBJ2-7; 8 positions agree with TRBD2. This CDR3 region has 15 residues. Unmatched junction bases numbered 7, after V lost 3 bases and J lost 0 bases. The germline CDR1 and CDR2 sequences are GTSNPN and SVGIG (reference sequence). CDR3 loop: CAWRTPGGGSYEQYF. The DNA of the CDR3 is TGTGCCTGGAGGACTCCCGGGGGGGGCTCCTACGAGCAGTACTTC.

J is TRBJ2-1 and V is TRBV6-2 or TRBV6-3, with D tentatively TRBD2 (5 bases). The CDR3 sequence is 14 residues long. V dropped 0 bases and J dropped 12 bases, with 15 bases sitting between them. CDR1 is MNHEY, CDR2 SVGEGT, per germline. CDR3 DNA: TGTGCCAGCAGTTACTCGGACGGACTCCCGGTGCAGTTCTTC. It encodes CASSYSDGLPVQFF.

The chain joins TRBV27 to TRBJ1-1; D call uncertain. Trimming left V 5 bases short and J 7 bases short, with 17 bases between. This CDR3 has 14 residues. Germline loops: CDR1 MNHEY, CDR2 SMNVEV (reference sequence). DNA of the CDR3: TGTGCCAGCAGTCCCCTCTCCGGTCGAGGTGAAGCTTTCTTT. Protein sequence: CASSPLSGRGEAFF.

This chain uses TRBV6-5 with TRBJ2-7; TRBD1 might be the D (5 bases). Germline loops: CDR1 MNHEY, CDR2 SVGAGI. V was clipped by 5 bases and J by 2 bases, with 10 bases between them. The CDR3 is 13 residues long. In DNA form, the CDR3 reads TGTGCCAGCAGTCGGACATTTACCTACGAGCAGTACTTC. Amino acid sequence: CASSRTFTYEQYF.